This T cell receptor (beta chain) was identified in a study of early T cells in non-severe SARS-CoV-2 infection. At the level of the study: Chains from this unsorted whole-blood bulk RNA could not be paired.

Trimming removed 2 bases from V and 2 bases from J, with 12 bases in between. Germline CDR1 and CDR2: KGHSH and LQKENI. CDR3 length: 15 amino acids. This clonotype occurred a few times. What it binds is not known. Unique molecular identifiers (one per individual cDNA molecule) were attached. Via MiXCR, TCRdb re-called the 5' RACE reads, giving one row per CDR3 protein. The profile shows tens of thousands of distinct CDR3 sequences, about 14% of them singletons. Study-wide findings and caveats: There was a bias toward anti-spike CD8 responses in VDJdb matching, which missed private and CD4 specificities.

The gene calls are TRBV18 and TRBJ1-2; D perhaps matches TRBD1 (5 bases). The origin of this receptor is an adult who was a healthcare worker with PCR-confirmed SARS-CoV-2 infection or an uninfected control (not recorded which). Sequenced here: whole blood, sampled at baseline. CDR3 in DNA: TGTGCCAGCTCACCATTAGGTTCAGGGAACTATGGCTACACCTTC. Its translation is CASSPLGSGNYGYTF.